These 15 T cell receptor beta chains share one sample of origin, sequenced in a study of blood T cell repertoires in COVID-19. Clones were sequenced by immunoSEQ multiplex PCR, and TCRdb holds only the in-frame ones, with some missing. Altogether about 48,000 clones are present, more than 75% being singletons, with the ten largest covering 5% to 7%. The sequenced sample was peripheral blood. Every receptor here comes from a woman aged 55 to 70 with acute or convalescent COVID-19.

This clone was seen a few times. V usage is TRBV5-1 and J usage is TRBJ2-2, with TRBD1 as a possible D gene (6 bases). The germline V gene has CDR1 SGHRS and CDR2 YFSETQ. This CDR3 is 15 amino acids long. Trimming removed 0 bases from V and 5 bases from J, with 11 bases in between. The chain's CDR3 is CASSLEQGRTGELFF. The DNA for the CDR3 is TGCGCCAGCAGCTTGGAACAGGGTAGGACCGGGGAGCTGTTTTTT.

The chain uses TRBV3-1 (or the pseudogene TRBV3-2) and TRBJ2-1; a weak D match, TRBD2 (5 bases). Trimming removed 2 bases from V and 0 bases from J, with 11 bases in between. The length of the CDR3 is 16 residues. Germline CDR1 LGHDT, CDR2 YNNKEL (reference sequence). CDR3 bases: TGTGCCAGCAGCCAACCATTCGGGAACTCCTACAATGAGCAGTTCTTC. Encoded protein: CASSQPFGNSYNEQFF.

The rearrangement uses TRBV7-2 and TRBJ2-7, with a possible D match to TRBD1 (8 bases). This CDR3 spans 15 amino acids. The germline gives CDR1 SGHTA, CDR2 FQGNSA. Trimming removed 6 bases from V and 4 bases from J, with 19 bases in between. This CDR3 is CASRGGTGSQYEQYF. The CDR3 DNA reads TGTGCCAGCAGGGGGGGGACAGGCTCCCAGTACGAGCAGTACTTC.

The chain combines TRBV2 with TRBJ2-1; TRBD1 aligns across 9 bases. After removal of 4 bases from V and 5 bases from J, the junction contained 6 bases not matched to a gene. This CDR3 has 15 amino acids. From germline, CDR1 is SNHLY and CDR2 FYNNEI. Here the CDR3 DNA reads TGTGCCAGCAGTGTAACAGGGGGCGCGAACAATGAGCAGTTCTTC. Translating it yields CASSVTGGANNEQFF.

This clone was seen only a few times. The chain links TRBV5-6 to TRBJ1-3, with a possible D match to TRBD1 (5 bases). V was shortened by 1 base and J by 7 bases, with 15 bases between the two germline ends. CDR1 and CDR2 from the germline V gene are SGHDT and YYEEEE. The CDR3 extends over 15 amino acids. The CDR3 coding sequence is TGTGCCAGCAGCTTGTTTCAGGTTGGGGCTAACACCATATATTTT. Protein product: CASSLFQVGANTIYF.

This chain links TRBV14 with TRBJ2-3, with TRBD2 matching 15 bases. The germline V gene has CDR1 SGHDN and CDR2 FVKESK. This CDR3 has 17 residues. V lost 4 bases and J lost 2; bases outside the gene matches: 4. CDR3 DNA sequence: TGTGCCAGCAGCCTGGGACTAGCGGGAGGATACACAGATACGCAGTATTTT. It is translated as CASSLGLAGGYTDTQYF. The variable domain in full, completed from reference TRBV14 and TRBJ2-3, reads EAGVTQFPSHSVIEKGQTVTLRCDPISGHDNLYWYRRVMGKEIKFLLHFVKESKQDESGMPNNRFLAERTGGTYSTLKVQPAELEDSGVYFCASSLGLAGGYTDTQYFGPGTRLTVL.

CDR3 residues: CSVEIQGDVYEQYF. The CDR3 DNA follows: TGCAGCGTTGAAATTCAGGGGGATGTATACGAGCAGTACTTC. The V gene is TRBV29-1, the J gene TRBJ2-7; TRBD1 agrees at 7 bases. The CDR3 is made up of 14 amino acids. The J segment lost 4 bases and the V segment lost 2 bases, leaving 8 bases of the junction unmatched. CDR1 and CDR2 from the germline V gene are SQVTM and ANQGSEA.

This chain joins TRBV27 and TRBJ1-2; D not resolved. The ends were cut back, 0 bases at V and 7 bases at J, with 12 bases in the middle. Germline V gene sequence: CDR1 MNHEY, CDR2 SMNVEV (reference sequence). The length of the CDR3 is 14 residues. CDR3 amino acids: CASSLSPLLSGYTF. Written as DNA, the CDR3 is TGTGCCAGCAGTTTATCGCCCCTTCTATCTGGCTACACCTTC.

This rearrangement joins TRBV4-1 to TRBJ2-3; 15 bases agree with TRBD2. After removal of 2 bases from V and 6 bases from J, the junction contained 3 bases not matched to a gene. Per the germline V gene, CDR1 is MGHRA and CDR2 is YSYEKL. The CDR3 sequence is 16 residues long. The CDR3 bases are TGCGCCAGCAGCCAATCCGGGACTAGCGGGGGGGATACGCAGTATTTT. It translates to CASSQSGTSGGDTQYF.

The chain links TRBV7-8 to TRBJ2-5; D ambiguous. V gave up 5 bases and J gave up 0 bases, with 7 bases separating them. Germline-derived CDR1 and CDR2 are SGHVS and FQNEAQ. This CDR3 spans 13 amino acids. The CDR3 region has the DNA TGTGCCAGCAGCCCCTCCTACCAAGAGACCCAGTACTTC. It specifies CASSPSYQETQYF.

V is TRBV9 and J is TRBJ1-3; D remains unclear. V was shortened by 2 bases and J by 4 bases, with 19 bases between the two germline ends. CDR1 SGDLS and CDR2 YYNGEE come from the germline V gene. This CDR3 spans 17 amino acids. The CDR3 sequence is CASSVTSLREGGNTIYF. The CDR3 coding sequence is TGTGCCAGCAGCGTTACGAGCTTGAGGGAAGGAGGAAACACCATATATTTT. Full variable domain (outside the CDR3, taken from reference TRBV9 and TRBJ1-3): DSGVTQTPKHLITATGQRVTLRCSPRSGDLSVYWYQQSLDQGLQFLIQYYNGEERAKGNILERFSAQQFPDLHSELNLSSLELGDSALYFCASSVTSLREGGNTIYFGEGSWLTVV.

The count of this clone is one. V is TRBV6-6 and J is TRBJ2-3; D gene unclear. Germline loops: CDR1 MNHNY, CDR2 SVGAGI (reference sequence). This CDR3 has 15 residues. The germline V and J ends were trimmed by 10 bases and 1 base, with 18 bases remaining between them. This CDR3 reads CATFDKAERTDTQYF. CDR3 sequence (DNA): TGTGCCACCTTTGACAAAGCAGAACGCACAGATACGCAGTATTTT.

The gene calls are TRBV7-9 and TRBJ1-5, with TRBD1 identical over 7 bases. Germline CDR1 and CDR2: SEHNR and FQNEAQ (reference sequence). V lost 3 bases and J lost 5; bases outside the gene matches: 1. This CDR3 region has 13 residues. The DNA of the CDR3 is TGTGCCAGCAGCTTCGGGACAGATCAGCCCCAGCATTTT. Translating it yields CASSFGTDQPQHF.

The CDR3 coding sequence is TGTGCCAGCAGCCCGAGGAACTTTTTGAAGACACCCCTCCACTTT. Residues: CASSPRNFLKTPLHF. The chain combines TRBV7-8 with TRBJ1-6; D remains ambiguous. The germline V and J ends were trimmed by 5 bases and 11 bases, with 19 bases remaining between them. Germline V gene lookup returns CDR1 SGHVS and CDR2 FQNEAQ. The length of the CDR3 is 15 residues.

The chain combines TRBV30 with TRBJ1-1, with 7 nucleotides matching TRBD1. Germline values: CDR1 GTSNPN, CDR2 SVGIG (reference sequence). V shed 4 bases, J shed 10 bases, and the junction held 12 bases outside the gene matches. The CDR3 length is 13 residues. CDR3 loop: CAWTPGQALGAFF. The CDR3, as DNA: TGTGCCTGGACTCCCGGACAGGCCCTTGGAGCTTTCTTT.